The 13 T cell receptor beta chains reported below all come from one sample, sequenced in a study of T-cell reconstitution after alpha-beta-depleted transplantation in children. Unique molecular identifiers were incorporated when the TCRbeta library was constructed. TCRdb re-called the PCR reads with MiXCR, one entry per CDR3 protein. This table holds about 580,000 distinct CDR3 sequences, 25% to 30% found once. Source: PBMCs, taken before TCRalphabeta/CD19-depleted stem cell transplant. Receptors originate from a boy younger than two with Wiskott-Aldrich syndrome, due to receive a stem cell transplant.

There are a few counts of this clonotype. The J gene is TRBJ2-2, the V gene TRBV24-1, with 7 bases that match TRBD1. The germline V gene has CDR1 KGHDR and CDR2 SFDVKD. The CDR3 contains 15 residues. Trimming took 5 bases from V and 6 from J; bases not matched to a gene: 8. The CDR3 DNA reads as TGTGCCACCAGTGCCCCGGGACAGTGGGCCGGGGAGCTGTTTTTT. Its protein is CATSAPGQWAGELFF.

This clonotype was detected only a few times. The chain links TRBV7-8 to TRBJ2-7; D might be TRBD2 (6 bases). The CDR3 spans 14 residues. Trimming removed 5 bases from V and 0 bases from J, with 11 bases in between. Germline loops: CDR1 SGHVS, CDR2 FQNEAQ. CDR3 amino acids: CASSPRGGSYEQYF. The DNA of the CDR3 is TGTGCCAGCAGCCCTCGGGGAGGCTCCTACGAGCAGTACTTC.

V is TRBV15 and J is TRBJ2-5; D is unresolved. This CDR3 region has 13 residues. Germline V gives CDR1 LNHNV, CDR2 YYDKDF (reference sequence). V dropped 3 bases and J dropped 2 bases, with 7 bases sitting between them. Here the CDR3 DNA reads TGTGCCACCAGCAGGGAAGAACAAGAGACCCAGTACTTC. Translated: CATSREEQETQYF.

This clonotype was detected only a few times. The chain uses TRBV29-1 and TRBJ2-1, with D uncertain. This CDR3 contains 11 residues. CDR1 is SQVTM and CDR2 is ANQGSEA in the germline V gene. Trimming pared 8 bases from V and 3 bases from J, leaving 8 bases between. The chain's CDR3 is CSSAVYNEQFF. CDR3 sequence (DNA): TGCAGCTCAGCCGTCTACAATGAGCAGTTCTTC.

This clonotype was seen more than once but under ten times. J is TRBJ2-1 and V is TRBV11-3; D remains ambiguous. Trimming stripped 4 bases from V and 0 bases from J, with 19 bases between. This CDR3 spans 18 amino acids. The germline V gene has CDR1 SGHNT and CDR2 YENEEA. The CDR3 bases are TGTGCCAGCAGCTCAATAAAATCGGATCCTAGCTCCTACAATGAGCAGTTCTTC. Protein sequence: CASSSIKSDPSSYNEQFF.

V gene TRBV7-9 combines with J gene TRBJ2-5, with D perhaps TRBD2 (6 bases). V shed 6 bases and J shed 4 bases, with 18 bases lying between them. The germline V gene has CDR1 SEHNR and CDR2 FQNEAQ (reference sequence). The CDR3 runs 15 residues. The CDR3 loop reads CASSTPKRAGETQYF. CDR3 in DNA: TGTGCCAGCAGTACCCCAAAGCGGGCAGGAGAGACCCAGTACTTC. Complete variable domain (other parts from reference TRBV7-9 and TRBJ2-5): DTGVSQNPRHKITKRGQNVTFRCDPISEHNRLYWYRQTLGQGPEFLTYFQNEAQLEKSRLLSDRFSAERPKGSFSTLEIQRTEQGDSAMYLCASSTPKRAGETQYFGPGTRLLVL.

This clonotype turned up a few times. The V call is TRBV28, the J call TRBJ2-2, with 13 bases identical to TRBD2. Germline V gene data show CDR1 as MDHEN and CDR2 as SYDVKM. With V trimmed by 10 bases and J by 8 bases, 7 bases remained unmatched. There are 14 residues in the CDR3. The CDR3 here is CATGLAGAEGELFF. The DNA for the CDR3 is TGTGCCACCGGACTAGCGGGAGCAGAGGGGGAGCTGTTTTTT. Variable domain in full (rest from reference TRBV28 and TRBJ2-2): DVKVTQSSRYLVKRTGEKVFLECVQDMDHENMFWYRQDPGLGLRLIYFSYDVKMKEKGDIPEGYSVSREKKERFSLILESASTNQTSMYLCATGLAGAEGELFFGEGSRLTVL.

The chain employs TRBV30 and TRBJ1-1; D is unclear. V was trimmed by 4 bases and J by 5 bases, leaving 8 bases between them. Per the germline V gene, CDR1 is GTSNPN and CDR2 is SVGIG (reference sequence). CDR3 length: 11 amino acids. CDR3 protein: CAWIVGTEAFF. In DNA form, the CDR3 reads TGTGCCTGGATTGTTGGAACTGAAGCTTTCTTT.

The CDR3 DNA follows: TGTGCCAGCAGCTCGTGGGGGACAGGGATCCCCGGGGAGCTGTTTTTT. Protein: CASSSWGTGIPGELFF. The chain is built from TRBV5-5 and TRBJ2-2, with 9 bases aligning to TRBD1. Trimming removed 3 bases from V and 6 bases from J; junction bases left unmatched: 9. There are 16 residues in the CDR3. CDR1 and CDR2 (germline): SGHKS, YYEKEE (reference sequence).

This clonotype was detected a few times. The CDR3 DNA sequence: TGTGCCAGCAGCTCCGAGTACACACCCCTCCACTTT. Its translation is CASSSEYTPLHF. This sequence joins TRBV7-9 and TRBJ1-6; D not certain. V was pared by 4 bases and J by 11 bases, with 9 bases between. CDR3 length: 12 amino acids. Germline V lookup: CDR1 SEHNR, CDR2 FQNEAQ (reference sequence).

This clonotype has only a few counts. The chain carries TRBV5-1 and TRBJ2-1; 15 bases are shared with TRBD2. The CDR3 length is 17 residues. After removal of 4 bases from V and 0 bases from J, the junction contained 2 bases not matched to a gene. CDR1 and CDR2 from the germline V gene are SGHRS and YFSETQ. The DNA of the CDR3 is TGCGCCAGCAGCAAGGGACTAGCGGGAGGCTCCTACAATGAGCAGTTCTTC. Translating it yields CASSKGLAGGSYNEQFF.

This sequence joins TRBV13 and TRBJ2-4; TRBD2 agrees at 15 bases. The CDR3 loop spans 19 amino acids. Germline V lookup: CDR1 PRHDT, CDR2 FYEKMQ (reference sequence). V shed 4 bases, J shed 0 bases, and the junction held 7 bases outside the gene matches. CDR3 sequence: CASSSGLAGGHLAKNIQYF. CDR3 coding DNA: TGTGCCAGCAGCTCGGGACTAGCGGGAGGCCACCTAGCCAAAAACATTCAGTACTTC.

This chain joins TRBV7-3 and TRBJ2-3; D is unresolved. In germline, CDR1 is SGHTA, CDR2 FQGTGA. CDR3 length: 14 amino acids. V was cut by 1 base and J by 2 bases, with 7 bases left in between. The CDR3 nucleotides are TGTGCCAGCAGCTTAATGAGAAACACAGATACGCAGTATTTT. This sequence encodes CASSLMRNTDTQYF.